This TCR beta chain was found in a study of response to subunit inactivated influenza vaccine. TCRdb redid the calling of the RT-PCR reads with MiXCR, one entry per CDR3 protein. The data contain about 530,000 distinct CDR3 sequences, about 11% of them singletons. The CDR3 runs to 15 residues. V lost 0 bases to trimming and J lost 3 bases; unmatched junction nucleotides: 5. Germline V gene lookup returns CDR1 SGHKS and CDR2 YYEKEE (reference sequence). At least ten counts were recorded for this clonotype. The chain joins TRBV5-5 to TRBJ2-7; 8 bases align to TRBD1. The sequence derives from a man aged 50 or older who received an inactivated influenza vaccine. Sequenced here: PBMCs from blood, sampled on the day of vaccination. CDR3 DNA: TGTGCCAGCAGCTTGGCGGGGGACAGGAGCTACGAGCAGTACTTC. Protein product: CASSLAGDRSYEQYF.